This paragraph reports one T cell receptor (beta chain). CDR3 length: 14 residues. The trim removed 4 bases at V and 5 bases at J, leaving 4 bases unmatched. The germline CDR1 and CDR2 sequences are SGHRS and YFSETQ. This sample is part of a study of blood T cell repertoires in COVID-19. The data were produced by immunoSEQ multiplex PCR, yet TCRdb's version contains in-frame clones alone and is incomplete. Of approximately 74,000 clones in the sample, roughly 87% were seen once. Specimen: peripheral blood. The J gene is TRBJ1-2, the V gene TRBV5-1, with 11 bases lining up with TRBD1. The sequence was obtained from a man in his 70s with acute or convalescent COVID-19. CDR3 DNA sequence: TGCGCCAGCAGCACCGGGACAGGGGGTTATGGCTACACCTTC. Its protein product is CASSTGTGGYGYTF.